The 25 T cell receptor beta chains below were found in one sample sequenced in a study of T cells in Graves' hyperthyroidism and ophthalmopathy. RNA transcripts yielded amplified TCR beta CDR3 regions. In the first-round RT-PCR of the TCR CDR3, the HTBI primer set was used. MiXCR, run by TCRdb on the multiplex PCR reads, gives a single entry per CDR3 protein. The top ten clones hold around 32% of a sample with under 350,000 distinct CDR3 sequences, about 13% of them seen once. The sample consisted of blood. The receptor set was obtained from a woman in her 40s with Graves' ophthalmopathy.

The chain is built from TRBV6-4 and TRBJ2-5, with TRBD1 matching over 9 bases. This CDR3 has 15 residues. Germline CDR1 and CDR2: MRHNA and SNTAGT. With 3 bases clipped from V and 4 bases from J, the junction kept 6 bases outside the gene matches. The CDR3 coding sequence is TGTGCCAGCAGTGAGGCGGACAGGGGTGGAGAGACCCAGTACTTC. Amino acids: CASSEADRGGETQYF.

This clonotype has more than one count but fewer than ten. The genes are TRBV25-1 and TRBJ2-5, with D hard to call. V was shortened by 8 bases and J by 6 bases, with 7 bases between the two germline ends. Germline V gene data show CDR1 as MGHDK and CDR2 as SYGVNS. The CDR3 contains 10 residues. The CDR3 sequence: CASGLQTQYF. CDR3 DNA: TGTGCCAGCGGCCTTCAGACCCAGTACTTC.

In this sample, this clonotype turned up a few times. The chain combines TRBV6-1 with TRBJ2-7, with D uncertain. The germline V and J ends were trimmed by 10 bases and 2 bases, with 15 bases remaining between them. The CDR3 runs 13 residues. Germline values: CDR1 MNHNS, CDR2 SASEGT. CDR3 sequence (DNA): TGTGCCAACACTTTGAGGCCGCCCTACGAGCAGTACTTC. Its protein is CANTLRPPYEQYF.

On this clonotype itself: This clone may be a read error of a much larger clone one base away. The V gene is TRBV6-1, the J gene TRBJ2-1; 7 nucleotides line up with TRBD2. Trimming cost V 4 bases and J 4 bases; bases outside gene matches: 10. Germline CDR1 reads MNHNS; CDR2 reads SASEGT. This CDR3 spans 16 amino acids. For the CDR3, the DNA is TGTGCCAGCAGTGGACTCGGGGGAGGGCCGTACAATGAGCAGTTCTTC. Encoded protein: CASSGLGGGPYNEQFF.

The table lists this clonotype with many counts. J is TRBJ2-1 and V is TRBV3-1; TRBD2 agrees at 8 bases. V was clipped by 5 bases and J by 8 bases; unmatched bases: 8. The germline gives CDR1 LGHDT, CDR2 YNNKEL (reference sequence). This CDR3 spans 14 amino acids. The CDR3 nucleotides read TGTGCCAGCAGCTCACGGACTAGCCGCGATGAGCAGTTCTTC. It is translated as CASSSRTSRDEQFF.

The chain is built from TRBV20-1 and TRBJ1-5, with 8 bases fitting TRBD1. Germline trimming cut 2 bases from V and 5 bases from J; bases unmatched to any gene: 2. The germline CDR1 and CDR2 sequences are DFQATT and SNEGSKA (reference sequence). This CDR3 is built from 13 residues. The CDR3 DNA follows: TGCAGTGCTAGACAGGGGGCCGATCAGCCCCAGCATTTT. Translation: CSARQGADQPQHF.

This clonotype showed up many times. The chain links TRBV2 to TRBJ1-1, with D possibly being TRBD1 (5 bases). Germline CDR1 SNHLY, CDR2 FYNNEI. The CDR3 has 13 residues. Between the trimmed V and J ends, which lost 6 bases and 1 base, there was a span of 9 bases. The CDR3 protein is CASRRQQNTEAFF. The CDR3 DNA reads TGTGCCAGCAGACGACAGCAGAACACTGAAGCTTTCTTT.

The chain is built from TRBV18 and TRBJ2-2; D call uncertain. There are 12 residues in the CDR3. Per germline, CDR1 KGHSH and CDR2 LQKENI. Trimming removed 3 bases from V and 7 bases from J, with 6 bases in between. The CDR3 here is CASSPKVGELFF. CDR3 coding DNA: TGTGCCAGCTCACCGAAGGTCGGGGAGCTGTTTTTT. Supplemented by reference TRBV18 and TRBJ2-2, the full variable domain reads NAGVMQNPRHLVRRRGQEARLRCSPMKGHSHVYWYRQLPEEGLKFMVYLQKENIIDESGMPKERFSAEFPKEGPSILRIQQVVRGDSAAYFCASSPKVGELFFGEGSRLTVL.

This clonotype was picked up a small number of times. This chain connects TRBV4-2 to TRBJ2-2, with TRBD2 matching over 9 bases. Germline V gene sequence: CDR1 LGHNA, CDR2 YNFKEQ. The CDR3 runs 14 residues. The ends lost 8 bases at V and 4 bases at J; junction bases unmatched: 5. The DNA of the CDR3 is TGTGCCAGCGCACCGGGACTAGCCACCGGGGAGCTGTTTTTT. It translates to CASAPGLATGELFF.

This rearrangement joins TRBV7-2 to TRBJ2-3; D gene ambiguous. Germline V lookup: CDR1 SGHTA, CDR2 FQGNSA. V was clipped by 5 bases and J by 6 bases, with 18 bases between them. The CDR3 spans 15 residues. The CDR3 DNA reads TGTGCCAGCAGCCACCTTCGGGCCCGAGTGGATACGCAGTATTTT. Encoded protein: CASSHLRARVDTQYF.

This clonotype has at least ten counts. The chain carries TRBV10-3 and TRBJ2-7; possibly TRBD1 or TRBD2 for D (6 bases each). V was trimmed by 6 bases and J by 8 bases, leaving 14 bases between them. Germline V gives CDR1 ENHRY, CDR2 SYGVKD. The CDR3 is 12 residues long. This CDR3 reads CAIRGGSGQQYF. In DNA form, the CDR3 reads TGTGCCATCAGGGGGGGCTCCGGGCAGCAGTACTTC.

This clonotype was recorded at least ten times. J is TRBJ1-6 and V is TRBV2, with unresolved D. There are 14 residues in the CDR3. Trimming took off 2 bases at V and 8 bases at J, with 10 bases between the two ends. CDR1 and CDR2 from the germline V gene are SNHLY and FYNNEI. For the CDR3, the DNA is TGTGCCAGCAGTGAACTCCCTCGGTATTCACCCCTCCACTTT. This encodes CASSELPRYSPLHF.

Ten or more counts support this clonotype. This chain links TRBV12-5 with TRBJ1-1, with D unresolved. This CDR3 has 16 amino acids. Germline V gene data show CDR1 as LGHNT and CDR2 as FRNRAP. Trimming removed 6 bases from V and 6 bases from J, with 23 bases in between. CDR3 DNA sequence: TGTGCTAGTGGACCCCGCTTGGAGGCCCTTTGGCCTGAAGCTTTCTTT. Translating it yields CASGPRLEALWPEAFF.

This clonotype was seen at least ten times. The chain is built from TRBV20-1 and TRBJ1-6; unclear D gene. The germline gives CDR1 DFQATT, CDR2 SNEGSKA (reference sequence). The germline V and J ends were trimmed by 0 bases and 10 bases, with 7 bases remaining between them. The CDR3 spans 12 residues. CDR3 bases: TGCAGTGCTAGAGATCAGGCCTCACCCCTCCACTTT. It is translated as CSARDQASPLHF.

This clonotype has just one count. This chain joins TRBV7-9 and TRBJ2-4; 7 nucleotides agree with TRBD2. CDR3 length: 14 amino acids. Germline lookup yields CDR1 SEHNR and CDR2 FQNEAQ (reference sequence). After removal of 0 bases from V and 6 bases from J, the junction contained 2 bases not matched to a gene. CDR3: CASSLAGGLNIQYF. Written as DNA, the CDR3 is TGTGCCAGCAGCTTAGCGGGGGGGTTAAACATTCAGTACTTC.

This clonotype was observed many times. The chain combines TRBV28 with TRBJ2-1; D unresolved. CDR1 and CDR2 (germline): MDHEN, SYDVKM. This CDR3 has 14 amino acids. V lost 7 bases to trimming and J lost 3 bases, with 13 bases between them. CDR3 amino acids: CASIRALNYNEQFF. DNA for the CDR3: TGTGCCAGCATACGTGCGCTCAACTACAATGAGCAGTTCTTC.

This clonotype was seen ten or more times. The CDR3 region has the DNA TGTGCCAGTAGTCTGGACAGGGTAGGGTATGGCTACACCTTC. Translation: CASSLDRVGYGYTF. V and J are TRBV19 and TRBJ1-2; 8 nucleotides line up with TRBD1. This CDR3 region has 14 residues. The V gene's germline CDR1 is LNHDA and CDR2 SQIVND (reference sequence). Losses at the gene ends were 5 bases for V and 5 bases for J; bases not matched to a gene: 7.

The sample holds many counts of this clonotype. The chain is built from TRBV12-3 or TRBV12-4 and TRBJ1-5; D remains unclear. V was pared by 3 bases and J by 7 bases, with 13 bases between. The CDR3 has 14 residues. DNA for the CDR3: TGTGCCAGCAGTTTGGATGGGGAAAGGCAGCCCCAGCATTTT. Its protein product is CASSLDGERQPQHF.

The V gene is TRBV5-1, the J gene TRBJ2-3; 9 positions match TRBD2. Germline trimming cut 5 bases from V and 2 bases from J; bases unmatched to any gene: 9. CDR3 length equals 16 residues. Germline lookup yields CDR1 SGHRS and CDR2 YFSETQ. The CDR3 coding sequence is TGCGCCAGCAGTCGTAGCGGGGGCCTTACCACAGATACGCAGTATTTT. Encoded protein: CASSRSGGLTTDTQYF.

This clonotype was detected many times. V and J are TRBV27 and TRBJ1-5, with D possibly being TRBD1 (5 bases). Per germline, CDR1 MNHEY and CDR2 SMNVEV (reference sequence). V lost 1 base and J 6 bases, leaving 7 bases between the germline ends. There are 13 residues in the CDR3. Written as DNA, the CDR3 is TGTGCCAGCAGTTTATGGGGCGGTCAGCCCCAGCATTTT. Translation gives CASSLWGGQPQHF.

This clonotype has ten or more counts. The CDR3 spells CASSFPYQPETQYF. CDR3 sequence (DNA): TGTGCCAGCAGTTTCCCATACCAGCCGGAGACCCAGTACTTC. The V call is TRBV7-2, the J call TRBJ2-5; no firm D call. The germline V gene encodes CDR1 SGHTA and CDR2 FQGNSA. This CDR3 has 14 amino acids. Trimming pared 6 bases from V and 5 bases from J, leaving 16 bases between.

This clonotype appeared many times. The chain has TRBV6-1 and TRBJ2-7, with 7 nucleotides matching TRBD1. V was pared by 5 bases and J by 2 bases, with 6 bases of the junction left unmatched. This CDR3 region has 14 residues. Per the germline V gene, CDR1 is MNHNS and CDR2 is SASEGT. The CDR3 sequence is CASSNRGHPYEQYF. CDR3 DNA: TGTGCCAGCAGTAACAGGGGCCATCCCTACGAGCAGTACTTC.

V gene TRBV7-2 combines with J gene TRBJ2-1; D is possibly TRBD2 (5 bases). CDR1 is SGHTA, CDR2 FQGNSA, per germline. This CDR3 is 16 amino acids long. V was clipped by 3 bases and J by 0 bases, with 12 bases between them. CDR3 residues: CASSLFPGVSYNEQFF. The CDR3 nucleotides are TGTGCCAGCAGCTTGTTCCCCGGGGTCTCCTACAATGAGCAGTTCTTC.

The V call is TRBV13, the J call TRBJ2-1; TRBD2 might be the D (5 bases). CDR1 is PRHDT and CDR2 is FYEKMQ in the germline V gene (reference sequence). Between the trimmed V and J ends, which lost 2 bases and 4 bases, there was a span of 12 bases. This CDR3 contains 15 residues. CDR3 sequence (DNA): TGTGCCAGCAGCTTAAAACGGGAAGTTTACAATGAGCAGTTCTTC. The encoded protein is CASSLKREVYNEQFF.

This clonotype was found many times. The rearrangement uses TRBV28 and TRBJ2-4; possibly TRBD2 for D (6 bases). This CDR3 is 13 amino acids long. Germline V gene lookup returns CDR1 MDHEN and CDR2 SYDVKM. V lost 5 bases, J lost 5 bases, and 10 bases lay in between. The CDR3 nucleotides read TGTGCCAGCAGTCGGGGACTCCAAAACATTCAGTACTTC. Translation: CASSRGLQNIQYF.